Below are 28 T cell receptor beta chains sequenced from a single sample in a study of T cell responses to AZD1222 COVID-19 vaccine. The data were produced by immunoSEQ multiplex PCR, yet TCRdb's version contains in-frame clones alone and is incomplete. The data hold around 130,000 clones, with 85% to 90% observed a single time. The sample was peripheral blood, taken on day 0 of AZD1222 vaccination. Receptor source: an adult in good health.

V is TRBV28 and J is TRBJ2-1; D not certain. Germline assignment: CDR1 MDHEN and CDR2 SYDVKM. The CDR3 runs 13 residues. Trimming removed 3 bases at V and 7 bases at J, with 10 bases between. CDR3 nucleotides: TGTGCCAGCAGTTTGATAGTTCGAAATGAGCAGTTCTTC. It encodes CASSLIVRNEQFF.

The rearrangement links TRBV21-1 to TRBJ2-2; TRBD2 is the table's D call and was not checked against the DNA. TRBV21-1 is labeled a pseudogene. The CDR3 runs 15 residues. The CDR3 here is CASIDRESNTGELFF. The CDR3 DNA sequence: TGTGCCAGCATCGACCGGGAATCGAACACCGGGGAGCTGTTTTTT.

The CDR3 protein is CASSFGDRTEAFF. CDR3 in DNA: TGCGCCAGCAGCTTCGGGGACCGCACTGAAGCTTTCTTT. This sequence joins TRBV5-1 and TRBJ1-1; maybe TRBD1 (5 bases). Germline V gene sequence: CDR1 SGHRS, CDR2 YFSETQ. V lost 2 bases and J lost 4, with 9 bases in between. The CDR3 totals 13 residues.

This chain uses TRBV4-1 with TRBJ2-6; no reliable D call. CDR3 length equals 17 residues. CDR1 and CDR2 from the germline V gene are MGHRA and YSYEKL. V was pared by 3 bases and J by 0 bases, with 12 bases between. The CDR3 region is CASSQTKTVSGANVLTF. CDR3 DNA: TGCGCCAGCAGCCAGACGAAGACTGTCTCTGGGGCCAACGTCCTGACTTTC.

V usage is TRBV9 and J usage is TRBJ1-6; tentative D call: TRBD1 (6 bases). CDR1 and CDR2 from the germline V gene are SGDLS and YYNGEE. V gave up 4 bases and J gave up 6 bases, with 14 bases separating them. The CDR3 extends over 15 amino acids. CDR3 sequence reads: CASSPRGGSNSPLHF. In DNA form, the CDR3 reads TGTGCCAGCAGCCCGAGGGGGGGGAGTAATTCACCCCTCCACTTT.

The chain combines TRBV3-1 (or the pseudogene TRBV3-2) with TRBJ1-3; 7 bases agree with TRBD1. Per germline, CDR1 LGHDT and CDR2 YNNKEL (reference sequence). V shed 3 bases and J 4 bases; nucleotides not matched to a gene: 6. There are 15 residues in the CDR3. This chain's CDR3 is CASSHRQGWGNTIYF. DNA for the CDR3: TGTGCCAGCAGCCACCGACAGGGTTGGGGAAACACCATATATTTT.

J is TRBJ1-2 and V is TRBV7-8, with TRBD1 identical over 8 bases. This CDR3 contains 14 residues. Germline V CDR1 and CDR2: SGHVS, FQNEAQ. Trimming cost V 6 bases and J 1 base; bases outside gene matches: 4. CDR3 in amino acids: CASSRGQGNYGYTF. The CDR3 DNA reads TGTGCCAGCAGTAGAGGACAGGGTAACTATGGCTACACCTTC.

The chain carries TRBV30 and TRBJ2-5; 10 bases are shared with TRBD2. Germline trimming cut 0 bases from V and 5 bases from J; bases unmatched to any gene: 6. Germline V lookup: CDR1 GTSNPN, CDR2 SVGIG (reference sequence). CDR3 length equals 15 residues. CDR3 nucleotide sequence: TGTGCCTGGAGTGTATTGAGACTAGCGGGCGAGACCCAGTACTTC. As protein: CAWSVLRLAGETQYF.

This clone was seen a single time. This chain joins TRBV5-1 and TRBJ2-2; TRBD2 might be the D (5 bases). V was cut by 4 bases and J by 6 bases, with 16 bases left in between. The CDR3 has 15 amino acids. CDR1 is SGHRS and CDR2 is YFSETQ in the germline V gene. DNA for the CDR3: TGCGCCAGCAGCCCCGAGGGCCCAGGCGCCGGGGAGCTGTTTTTT. This sequence encodes CASSPEGPGAGELFF. Full variable domain (outside the CDR3, taken from reference TRBV5-1 and TRBJ2-2): KAGVTQTPRYLIKTRGQQVTLSCSPISGHRSVSWYQQTPGQGLQFLFEYFSETQRNKGNFPGRFSGRQFSNSRSEMNVSTLELGDSALYLCASSPEGPGAGELFFGEGSRLTVL.

The genes are TRBV5-1 and TRBJ1-4, with D possibly matching TRBD1 (5 bases). CDR1 and CDR2 (germline): SGHRS, YFSETQ. The V gene lost 4 bases and the J gene lost 8 bases, with 15 bases spanning the gap. This CDR3 region has 14 residues. CDR3: CASSGGTQDEKLFF. The CDR3 DNA follows: TGCGCCAGCAGCGGCGGGACTCAGGACGAAAAACTGTTTTTT. Using reference TRBV5-1 and TRBJ1-4 for the parts outside the CDR3, the full variable domain is KAGVTQTPRYLIKTRGQQVTLSCSPISGHRSVSWYQQTPGQGLQFLFEYFSETQRNKGNFPGRFSGRQFSNSRSEMNVSTLELGDSALYLCASSGGTQDEKLFFGSGTQLSVL.

The chain recombines TRBV27 with TRBJ1-1; weak D call: TRBD1 (6 bases). This CDR3 region has 14 residues. Germline-derived CDR1 and CDR2 are MNHEY and SMNVEV (reference sequence). The V end was cut by 6 bases, the J end by 6 bases, with 17 bases between. CDR3: CASRKGQLWAEAFF. The CDR3 bases are TGTGCCAGCAGGAAAGGACAGCTCTGGGCTGAAGCTTTCTTT.

This chain joins TRBV2 and TRBJ2-7; unclear D gene. Trimming cost V 2 bases and J 3 bases, with 14 bases left between them. Germline V CDR1 and CDR2: SNHLY, FYNNEI. CDR3 length equals 15 residues. The CDR3 reads CASSENLDPDYEQYF. The CDR3 coding sequence is TGTGCCAGCAGTGAAAACCTAGACCCAGACTACGAGCAGTACTTC.

This clone occurred a few times. The chain links TRBV6-2 or TRBV6-3 to TRBJ2-3; 13 nucleotides align to TRBD2. The V and J ends lost 2 bases and 7 bases, in that order; junction bases with no gene match: 12. Germline assignment: CDR1 MNHEY and CDR2 SVGEGT. The CDR3 spans 18 residues. CDR3 amino acids: CASSYTWTLAGGPNTQYF. The CDR3 nucleotides read TGTGCCAGCAGTTACACCTGGACACTAGCGGGGGGGCCGAATACGCAGTATTTT.

CDR3 region: CASSTRTAFYGYTF. The CDR3 bases are TGTGCCAGTAGTACTCGGACAGCTTTCTATGGCTACACCTTC. The chain links TRBV19 to TRBJ1-2, with D possibly being TRBD1 (6 bases). Trimming removed 4 bases from V and 4 bases from J, with 13 bases in between. Germline-derived CDR1 and CDR2 are LNHDA and SQIVND (reference sequence). The CDR3 has 14 residues.

This chain joins TRBV13 and TRBJ2-3; 14 bases fit TRBD2. The germline CDR1 and CDR2 sequences are PRHDT and FYEKMQ (reference sequence). V was clipped by 5 bases and J by 4 bases; unmatched bases: 8. CDR3 length: 17 amino acids. The CDR3 sequence: CASSRLAGGPGADTQYF. The CDR3 DNA reads TGTGCCAGCAGCAGACTAGCGGGAGGGCCTGGGGCAGATACGCAGTATTTT.

The rearrangement uses TRBV4-1 and TRBJ1-5; the D is unclear. V shed 2 bases and J shed 2 bases, with 10 bases lying between them. Germline V gene data show CDR1 as MGHRA and CDR2 as YSYEKL. The CDR3 is 15 amino acids. Here the CDR3 DNA reads TGCGCCAGCAGCCAAACGGATAGGGGCAATCAGCCCCAGCATTTT. Encoded protein: CASSQTDRGNQPQHF.

The chain carries TRBV30 and TRBJ1-1; D is possibly TRBD1 (6 bases). V was pared by 5 bases and J by 0 bases, with 19 bases between. The CDR3 loop spans 16 amino acids. Germline CDR1 is GTSNPN and CDR2 is SVGIG (reference sequence). The CDR3 coding sequence is TGTGCCTGGCGAAAGCTTTTACAGGGACTGAACACTGAAGCTTTCTTT. It translates to CAWRKLLQGLNTEAFF.

The V and J genes are TRBV27 and TRBJ2-1, with D maybe TRBD1 (6 bases). This CDR3 has 17 amino acids. V dropped 6 bases and J dropped 5 bases, with 23 bases sitting between them. CDR1 and CDR2 (germline): MNHEY, SMNVEV (reference sequence). As DNA, the CDR3 is TGTGCCAGCAGCGCAGCCTTGACAGGACACCTCGACAATGAGCAGTTCTTC. It codes for CASSAALTGHLDNEQFF.

V gene TRBV18 combines with J gene TRBJ2-7; D possibly corresponds to TRBD1 (6 bases). With 3 bases removed from V and 3 bases from J, the gap between germline ends came to 9 bases. The CDR3 consists of 13 residues. The germline CDR1 and CDR2 sequences are KGHSH and LQKENI. CDR3 sequence reads: CASSPGRGYEQYF. CDR3 DNA sequence: TGTGCCAGCTCACCGGGCAGGGGCTACGAGCAGTACTTC.

In this sample, this clone turned up once. CDR3 bases: TGTGCCAGCAGCTTAGGGACAGCTTCCTACGAGCAGTACTTC. It encodes CASSLGTASYEQYF. This chain links TRBV5-5 with TRBJ2-7; 7 bases agree with TRBD1. The CDR3 runs 14 residues. From germline, CDR1 is SGHKS and CDR2 YYEKEE (reference sequence). With 2 bases clipped from V and 1 base from J, the junction kept 3 bases outside the gene matches.

The chain recombines TRBV30 with TRBJ2-7; D is unresolved. The CDR3 is made up of 11 amino acids. Trimming pared 2 bases from V and 7 bases from J, leaving 9 bases between. CDR1 is GTSNPN and CDR2 is SVGIG in the germline V gene (reference sequence). CDR3: CAWSSFQEQYF. The CDR3 DNA reads as TGTGCCTGGAGTTCATTCCAAGAGCAGTACTTC.

This chain joins TRBV10-1 and TRBJ2-7; possible D gene TRBD1, 5 bases. Germline CDR1 WNHNN, CDR2 SYGVQD (reference sequence). This CDR3 is built from 14 residues. Trimming pared 3 bases from V and 5 bases from J, leaving 14 bases between. CDR3 protein: CASSDQGTRNEQYF. In DNA, the CDR3 is TGCGCCAGCAGTGATCAGGGTACGAGGAACGAGCAGTACTTC.

The V call is TRBV28, the J call TRBJ1-1; D ambiguous. V lost 2 bases to trimming and J lost 4 bases, with 14 bases between them. Germline V lookup: CDR1 MDHEN, CDR2 SYDVKM. The CDR3 spans 15 residues. CDR3 sequence (DNA): TGTGCCAGCAGTTTAAGACGGTTGCGTAGCACTGAAGCTTTCTTT. It translates to CASSLRRLRSTEAFF.

V gene TRBV25-1 combines with J gene TRBJ2-2; D is perhaps TRBD1 or TRBD2 (5 bases each). CDR1 and CDR2 from the germline V gene are MGHDK and SYGVNS. This CDR3 contains 15 residues. V gave up 5 bases and J gave up 2 bases, with 12 bases separating them. For the CDR3, the DNA is TGTGCCAGCAGTCGTACAGGAGGAAACACCGGGGAGCTGTTTTTT. This codes for CASSRTGGNTGELFF.

This chain joins TRBV19 and TRBJ2-5, with D tentatively TRBD2 (6 bases). Per the germline V gene, CDR1 is LNHDA and CDR2 is SQIVND (reference sequence). The CDR3 spans 12 residues. The CDR3 DNA reads TGTTGGGGGGAACTGTGCCAAGAGACCCAGTACTTC. It yields the protein CWGELCQETQYF.

This clone was detected a few times. J is TRBJ1-5 and V is TRBV6-6; D perhaps matches TRBD1 (5 bases). Germline CDR1 is MNHNY and CDR2 is SVGAGI (reference sequence). Trimming left V 5 bases short and J 5 bases short, with 13 bases between. The CDR3 sequence is 14 residues long. In DNA, the CDR3 is TGTGCCAGCAGTCGATCAGGGAGGGATCAGCCCCAGCATTTT. It codes for CASSRSGRDQPQHF.

The chain is built from TRBV28 and TRBJ1-6, with no clear D. The ends were cut back, 3 bases at V and 10 bases at J, with 10 bases in the middle. Germline-derived CDR1 and CDR2 are MDHEN and SYDVKM. The length of the CDR3 is 13 residues. The CDR3 sequence: CASSFQGRSPLHF. DNA of the CDR3: TGTGCCAGCAGTTTTCAAGGGCGATCACCCCTCCACTTT.

The chain employs TRBV6-5 and TRBJ2-1; 8 nucleotides agree with TRBD1. The length of the CDR3 is 13 residues. V dropped 6 bases and J dropped 8; count of bases not matched to a gene: 6. CDR1 is MNHEY and CDR2 is SVGAGI in the germline V gene. CDR3 in DNA: TGTGCCAGCAGAAGAGACAGGGGCCATGAGCAGTTCTTC. It encodes CASRRDRGHEQFF.